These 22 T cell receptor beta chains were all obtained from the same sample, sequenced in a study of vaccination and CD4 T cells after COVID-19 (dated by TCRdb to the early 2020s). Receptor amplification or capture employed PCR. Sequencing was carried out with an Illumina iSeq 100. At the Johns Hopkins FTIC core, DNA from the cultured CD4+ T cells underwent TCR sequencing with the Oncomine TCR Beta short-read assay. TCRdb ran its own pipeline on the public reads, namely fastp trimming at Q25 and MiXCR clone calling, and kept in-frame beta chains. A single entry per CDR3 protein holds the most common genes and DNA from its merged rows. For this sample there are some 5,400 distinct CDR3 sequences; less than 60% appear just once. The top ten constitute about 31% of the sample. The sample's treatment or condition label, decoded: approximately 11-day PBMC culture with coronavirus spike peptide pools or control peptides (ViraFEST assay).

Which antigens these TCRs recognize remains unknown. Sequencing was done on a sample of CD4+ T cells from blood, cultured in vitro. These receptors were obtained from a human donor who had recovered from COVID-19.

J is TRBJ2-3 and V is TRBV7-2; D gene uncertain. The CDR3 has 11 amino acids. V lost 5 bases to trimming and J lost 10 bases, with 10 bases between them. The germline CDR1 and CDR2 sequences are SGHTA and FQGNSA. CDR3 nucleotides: TGTGCCAGCAGCCTCAAATGGGCGCAGTATTTT. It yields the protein CASSLKWAQYF.

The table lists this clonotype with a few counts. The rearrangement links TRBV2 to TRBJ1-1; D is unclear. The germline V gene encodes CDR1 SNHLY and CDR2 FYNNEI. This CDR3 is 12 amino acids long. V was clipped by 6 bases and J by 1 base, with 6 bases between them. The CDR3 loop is CASSARNTEAFF. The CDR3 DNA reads TGTGCCAGCAGCGCAAGGAACACTGAAGCTTTCTTT.

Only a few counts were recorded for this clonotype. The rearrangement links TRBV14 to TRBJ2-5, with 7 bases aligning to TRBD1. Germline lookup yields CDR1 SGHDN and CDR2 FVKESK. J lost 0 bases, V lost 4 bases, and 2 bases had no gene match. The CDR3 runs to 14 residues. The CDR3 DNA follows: TGTGCCAGCAGCCCGGACAGGAACCAAGAGACCCAGTACTTC. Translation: CASSPDRNQETQYF.

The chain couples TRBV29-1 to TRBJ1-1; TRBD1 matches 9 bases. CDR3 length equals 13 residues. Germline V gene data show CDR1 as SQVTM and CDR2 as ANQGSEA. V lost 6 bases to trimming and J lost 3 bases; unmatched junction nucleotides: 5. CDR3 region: CSVADRGDTEAFF. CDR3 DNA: TGCAGCGTCGCGGACAGGGGCGACACTGAAGCTTTCTTT.

The CDR3 reads CASSLNAGGGELFF. DNA for the CDR3: TGTGCCAGCAGTTTAAATGCAGGGGGCGGGGAGCTGTTTTTT. The chain links TRBV28 to TRBJ2-2, with 7 nucleotides matching TRBD1. CDR1 MDHEN and CDR2 SYDVKM come from the germline V gene. The ends lost 2 bases at V and 7 bases at J; junction bases unmatched: 4. The CDR3 length is 14 residues.

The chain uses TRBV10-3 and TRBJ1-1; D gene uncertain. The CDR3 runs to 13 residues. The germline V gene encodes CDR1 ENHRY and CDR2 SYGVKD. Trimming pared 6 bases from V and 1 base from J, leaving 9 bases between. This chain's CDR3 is CAISVDGNTEAFF. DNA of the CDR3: TGTGCCATCAGCGTTGACGGGAACACTGAAGCTTTCTTT.

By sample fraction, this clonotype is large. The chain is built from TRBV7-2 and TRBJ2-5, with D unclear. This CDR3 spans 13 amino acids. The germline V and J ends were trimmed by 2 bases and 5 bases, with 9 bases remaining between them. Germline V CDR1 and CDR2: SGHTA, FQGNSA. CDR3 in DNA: TGTGCCAGCAGCTTATCCCTGGGGGAGACCCAGTACTTC. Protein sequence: CASSLSLGETQYF.

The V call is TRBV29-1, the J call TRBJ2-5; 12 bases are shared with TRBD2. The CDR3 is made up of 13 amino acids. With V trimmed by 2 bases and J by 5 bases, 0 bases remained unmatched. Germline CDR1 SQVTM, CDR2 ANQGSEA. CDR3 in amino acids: CSVELAGGETQYF. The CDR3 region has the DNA TGCAGCGTTGAACTAGCGGGAGGGGAGACCCAGTACTTC.

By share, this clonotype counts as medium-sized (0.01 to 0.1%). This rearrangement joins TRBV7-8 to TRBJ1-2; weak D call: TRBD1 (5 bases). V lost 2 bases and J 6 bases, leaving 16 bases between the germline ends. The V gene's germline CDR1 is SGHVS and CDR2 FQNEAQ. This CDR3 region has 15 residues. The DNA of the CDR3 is TGTGCCAGCAGCTTATTTTCCAGGGAGGATAATGGCTACACCTTC. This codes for CASSLFSREDNGYTF. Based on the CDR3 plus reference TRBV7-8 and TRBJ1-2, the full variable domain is GAGVSQSPRYKVAKRGQDVALRCDPISGHVSLFWYQQALGQGPEFLTYFQNEAQLDKSGLPSDRFFAERPEGSVSTLKIQRTQQEDSAVYLCASSLFSREDNGYTFGSGTRLTVV.

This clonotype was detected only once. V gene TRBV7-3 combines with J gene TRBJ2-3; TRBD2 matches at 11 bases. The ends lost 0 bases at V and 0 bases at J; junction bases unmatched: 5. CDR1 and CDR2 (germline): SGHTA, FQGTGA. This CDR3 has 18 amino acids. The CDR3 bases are TGTGCCAGCAGCTTAACGGCTCTAGCGGGGGGAAGCACAGATACGCAGTATTTT. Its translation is CASSLTALAGGSTDTQYF.

The CDR3 is CASSVGFLTDTQYF. In DNA form, the CDR3 reads TGTGCCAGCAGTGTTGGGTTTCTGACAGATACGCAGTATTTT. The V and J genes are TRBV2 and TRBJ2-3; no reliable D call. The germline gives CDR1 SNHLY, CDR2 FYNNEI. V dropped 4 bases and J dropped 3 bases, with 11 bases sitting between them. This CDR3 region has 14 residues. Complete variable domain (other parts from reference TRBV2 and TRBJ2-3): EPEVTQTPSHQVTQMGQEVILRCVPISNHLYFYWYRQILGQKVEFLVSFYNNEISEKSEIFDDQFSVERPDGSNFTLKIRSTKLEDSAMYFCASSVGFLTDTQYFGPGTRLTVL.

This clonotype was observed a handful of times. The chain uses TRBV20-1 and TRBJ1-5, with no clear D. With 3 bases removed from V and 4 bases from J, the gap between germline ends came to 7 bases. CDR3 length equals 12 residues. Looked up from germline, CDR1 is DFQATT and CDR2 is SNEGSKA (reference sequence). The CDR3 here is CSARKPNQPQHF. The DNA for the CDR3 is TGCAGTGCTAGGAAACCTAATCAGCCCCAGCATTTT.

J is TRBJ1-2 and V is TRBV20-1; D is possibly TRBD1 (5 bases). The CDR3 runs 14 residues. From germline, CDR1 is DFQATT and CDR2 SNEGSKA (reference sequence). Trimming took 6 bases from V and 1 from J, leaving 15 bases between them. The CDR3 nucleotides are TGCAGTGCCAGGACACCCGGCTATAACTATGGCTACACCTTC. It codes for CSARTPGYNYGYTF.

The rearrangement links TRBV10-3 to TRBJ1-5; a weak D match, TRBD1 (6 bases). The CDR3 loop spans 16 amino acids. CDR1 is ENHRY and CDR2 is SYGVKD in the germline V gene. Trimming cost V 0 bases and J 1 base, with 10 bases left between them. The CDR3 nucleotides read TGTGCCATCAGTGAGTCGAGTCAGGGGAGCAATCAGCCCCAGCATTTT. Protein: CAISESSQGSNQPQHF.

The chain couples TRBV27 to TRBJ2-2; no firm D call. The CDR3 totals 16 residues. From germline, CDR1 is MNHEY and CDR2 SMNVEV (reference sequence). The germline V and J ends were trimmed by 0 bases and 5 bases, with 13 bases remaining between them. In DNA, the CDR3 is TGTGCCAGCAGTTTATCGTGGGGAATTTGGACCGGGGAGCTGTTTTTT. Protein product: CASSLSWGIWTGELFF.

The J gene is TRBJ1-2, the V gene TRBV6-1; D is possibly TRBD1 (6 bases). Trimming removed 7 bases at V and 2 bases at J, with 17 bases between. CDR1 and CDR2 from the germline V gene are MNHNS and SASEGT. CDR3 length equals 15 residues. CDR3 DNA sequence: TGTGCCAGCACCCCGTGGAGACAGGCCAACTATGGCTACACCTTC. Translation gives CASTPWRQANYGYTF.

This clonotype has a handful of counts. The CDR3 spells CSASSSYNSPLHF. The CDR3 nucleotides read TGCAGTGCTAGCAGCTCCTATAATTCACCCCTCCACTTT. The V call is TRBV20-1, the J call TRBJ1-6; D is unresolved. CDR1 and CDR2 from the germline V gene are DFQATT and SNEGSKA (reference sequence). This CDR3 has 13 residues. Deletions cut 3 bases from V and 0 bases from J, with 3 bases between.

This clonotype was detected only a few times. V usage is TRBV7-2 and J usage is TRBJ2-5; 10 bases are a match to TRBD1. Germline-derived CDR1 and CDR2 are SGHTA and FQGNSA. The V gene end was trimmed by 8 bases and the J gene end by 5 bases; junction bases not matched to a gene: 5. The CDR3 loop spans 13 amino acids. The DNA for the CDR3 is TGTGCCAGCGGCGGGACAGGGGTTGAGACCCAGTACTTC. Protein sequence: CASGGTGVETQYF.

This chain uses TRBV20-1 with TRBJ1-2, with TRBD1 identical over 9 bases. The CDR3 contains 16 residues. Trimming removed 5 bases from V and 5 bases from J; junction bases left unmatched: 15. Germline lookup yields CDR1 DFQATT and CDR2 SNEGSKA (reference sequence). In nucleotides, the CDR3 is TGCAGTGCTGGGTCTGGGAACAGGGGGCTCGGTTATGGCTACACCTTC. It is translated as CSAGSGNRGLGYGYTF.

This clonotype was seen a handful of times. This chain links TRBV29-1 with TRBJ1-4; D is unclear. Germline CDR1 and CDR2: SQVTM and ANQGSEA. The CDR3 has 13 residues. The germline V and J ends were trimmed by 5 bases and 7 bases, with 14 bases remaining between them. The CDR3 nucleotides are TGCAGCGTTCGAGTCCTAGCGGCTGAAAAACTGTTTTTT. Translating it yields CSVRVLAAEKLFF.

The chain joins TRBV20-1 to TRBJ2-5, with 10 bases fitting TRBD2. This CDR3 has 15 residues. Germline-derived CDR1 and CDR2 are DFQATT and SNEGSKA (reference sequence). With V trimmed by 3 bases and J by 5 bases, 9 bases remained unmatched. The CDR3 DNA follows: TGCAGTGCTAGCGGAACTAGCGGGACGGCGGAGACCCAGTACTTC. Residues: CSASGTSGTAETQYF.

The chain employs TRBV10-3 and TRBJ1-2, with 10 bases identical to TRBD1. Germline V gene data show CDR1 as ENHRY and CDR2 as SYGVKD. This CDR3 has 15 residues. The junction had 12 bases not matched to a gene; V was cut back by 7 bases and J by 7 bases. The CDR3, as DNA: TGTGCCATCACTGAAACTGGGACAGGGGCCTCTGGCTACACCTTC. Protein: CAITETGTGASGYTF.